The 14 T cell receptor beta chains presented below share a single source sample, sequenced in a study of early T cells in non-severe SARS-CoV-2 infection. TCRdb reanalysed the 5' RACE reads using MiXCR and keeps one entry per CDR3 protein. The repertoire includes more than 65,000 distinct CDR3 sequences, roughly an eighth of them detected once, and about 4.2% sits in the top ten. Sequencing was performed on whole blood. The receptors here all came from an adult who was a healthcare worker with PCR-confirmed SARS-CoV-2 infection or an uninfected control (not recorded which).

This clonotype was seen a handful of times. The chain carries TRBV7-9 and TRBJ2-5; the match to TRBD2 covers 10 bases. The germline V gene encodes CDR1 SEHNR and CDR2 FQNEAQ (reference sequence). CDR3 length: 20 amino acids. The V segment lost 3 bases and the J segment 4 bases; nucleotides outside the gene matches: 20. CDR3 in DNA: TGTGCCAGCAGCTTCGAGACTAGCGGGTTATATACCATGCCCGCAGAGACCCAGTACTTC. This gives the protein CASSFETSGLYTMPAETQYF. Full variable domain (remainder filled in from reference TRBV7-9 and TRBJ2-5): DTGVSQNPRHKITKRGQNVTFRCDPISEHNRLYWYRQTLGQGPEFLTYFQNEAQLEKSRLLSDRFSAERPKGSFSTLEIQRTEQGDSAMYLCASSFETSGLYTMPAETQYFGPGTRLLVL.

This clonotype was detected a few times. The V gene is TRBV5-4, the J gene TRBJ2-1; TRBD1 aligns across 8 bases. The germline V gene has CDR1 SGHNT and CDR2 YYREEE (reference sequence). The trim removed 4 bases at V and 4 bases at J, leaving 7 bases unmatched. This CDR3 has 15 residues. This chain's CDR3 is CASSQDRDLYNEQFF. For the CDR3, the DNA is TGTGCCAGCAGCCAGGACAGGGACCTATACAATGAGCAGTTCTTC. Full variable domain (outside the CDR3, taken from reference TRBV5-4 and TRBJ2-1): ETGVTQSPTHLIKTRGQQVTLRCSSQSGHNTVSWYQQALGQGPQFIFQYYREEENGRGNFPPRFSGLQFPNYSSELNVNALELDDSALYLCASSQDRDLYNEQFFGPGTRLTVL.

CDR3 bases: TGTGCCAGCAGTCCCTGGGGCGGTGAAAAACTGTTTTTT. Protein product: CASSPWGGEKLFF. The J gene is TRBJ1-4, the V gene TRBV2, with D possibly matching TRBD1 (5 bases). Germline CDR1 and CDR2: SNHLY and FYNNEI. V lost 5 bases and J 7 bases, leaving 11 bases between the germline ends. The CDR3 length is 13 residues.

The chain recombines TRBV3-1 with TRBJ2-1; D might be TRBD2 (6 bases). The CDR3 is 11 amino acids. V lost 0 bases and J 15 bases, leaving 9 bases between the germline ends. Per the germline V gene, CDR1 is LGHDT and CDR2 is YNNKEL (reference sequence). The chain's CDR3 is CASSQDWGVFF. In nucleotides, the CDR3 is TGTGCCAGCAGCCAAGATTGGGGGGTGTTCTTC.

To note about this clonotype: This may be a read error, as it is one base from a much larger clone. The rearrangement uses TRBV5-5 and TRBJ2-3, with 11 bases identical to TRBD2. The CDR3 runs 15 residues. Germline CDR1 and CDR2: SGHKS and YYEKEE (reference sequence). The J segment lost 4 bases and the V segment lost 4 bases, leaving 5 bases of the junction unmatched. This chain's CDR3 is CASSRASGRSDTQYF. CDR3 nucleotide sequence: TGTGCCAGCAGCCGCGCTAGCGGGAGGTCAGATACGCAGTATTTT.

This clonotype was observed a handful of times. This chain joins TRBV4-1 and TRBJ2-2, with 7 bases identical to TRBD2. Per the germline V gene, CDR1 is MGHRA and CDR2 is YSYEKL. This CDR3 region has 16 residues. V was clipped by 2 bases and J by 0 bases; unmatched bases: 3. The CDR3 spells CASSQWGGSNTGELFF. The CDR3 nucleotides are TGCGCCAGCAGCCAATGGGGGGGATCGAACACCGGGGAGCTGTTTTTT.

Only a few counts were recorded for this clonotype. A read error may account for a junction end that differs from germline. The J gene is TRBJ2-1, the V gene TRBV18, with a tentative D call TRBD1 (6 bases). The V gene's germline CDR1 is KGHSH and CDR2 LQKENI. CDR3 length equals 13 residues. CDR3 in amino acids: CASSFDPTEKGVF. CDR3 sequence (DNA): TGTGCCAGCTCATTTGACCCGACCGAAAAGGGGGTCTTC.

This clonotype was picked up a small number of times. The V call is TRBV6-6, the J call TRBJ2-5, with a tentative D call TRBD1 (6 bases). The CDR3 runs to 14 residues. Germline CDR1 and CDR2: MNHNY and SVGAGI (reference sequence). Trimming stripped 1 base from V and 3 bases from J, with 9 bases between. CDR3: CASSYFRTEETQYF. The CDR3 region has the DNA TGTGCCAGCAGTTACTTTCGGACAGAAGAGACCCAGTACTTC.

This clonotype appeared many times. The chain combines TRBV18 with TRBJ1-6; perhaps TRBD1 as D (6 bases). The CDR3 spans 14 residues. V dropped 6 bases and J dropped 5 bases, with 11 bases sitting between them. The germline gives CDR1 KGHSH, CDR2 LQKENI. The CDR3 here is CASSPDRHNSPLHF. CDR3 bases: TGTGCCAGCTCCCCGGACAGACATAATTCACCCCTCCACTTT.

This clonotype has a count of ten or more. V and J are TRBV28 and TRBJ2-3, with TRBD1 as a possible D gene (5 bases). Trimming left V 6 bases short and J 3 bases short, with 16 bases between. From germline, CDR1 is MDHEN and CDR2 SYDVKM. The CDR3 spans 15 residues. CDR3 amino acids: CASSPVRGTTDTQYF. CDR3 DNA: TGTGCCAGCAGCCCGGTTAGGGGTACGACAGATACGCAGTATTTT.

This clonotype occurred many times. The V and J genes are TRBV7-3 and TRBJ2-2; no definite D call. Germline loops: CDR1 SGHTA, CDR2 FQGTGA. This CDR3 has 15 residues. The V gene lost 5 bases and the J gene lost 2 bases, with 12 bases spanning the gap. The CDR3 is CASSPYGPNTGELFF. The CDR3 DNA sequence: TGTGCCAGCAGCCCCTACGGACCAAACACCGGGGAGCTGTTTTTT.

This clonotype was detected ten times or more. The chain joins TRBV28 to TRBJ2-7, with 10 bases matching TRBD1. This CDR3 spans 16 amino acids. Germline CDR1 MDHEN, CDR2 SYDVKM. V dropped 5 bases and J dropped 5; count of bases not matched to a gene: 12. The CDR3 DNA reads TGTGCCAGCAGTCCTGTGCCGGGACAGGGGAGGAACGAGCAGTACTTC. This translates into CASSPVPGQGRNEQYF.

The gene calls are TRBV28 and TRBJ1-1; TRBD1 matches 8 bases. The CDR3 has 18 amino acids. Germline trimming cut 5 bases from V and 1 base from J; bases unmatched to any gene: 15. From germline, CDR1 is MDHEN and CDR2 SYDVKM. The CDR3 nucleotides are TGTGCCAGCAGTCAACCCCGGAGATGGACAGGGAGGAACACTGAAGCTTTCTTT. Residues: CASSQPRRWTGRNTEAFF.

This clonotype has just a few counts. The V and J genes are TRBV2 and TRBJ1-1; D is undetermined. The V end lost 4 bases, the J end lost 2 bases, and 8 bases lay between the germline ends. The CDR3 covers 13 residues. Germline CDR1 reads SNHLY; CDR2 reads FYNNEI. CDR3: CASSVAPNTEAFF. The DNA of the CDR3 is TGTGCCAGCAGTGTTGCACCCAACACTGAAGCTTTCTTT.